Listed below are T cell receptor beta chains from one sample, sequenced in a study of T cell repertoires in cytomegalovirus infection. From the reads, TCRdb called clonotypes with MiXCR, one entry per CDR3 protein. The sample contains about 470,000 distinct CDR3 sequences, about two fifths of which appear only once. These receptors lack a known antigen. Sample: cultured PBMCs, taken from culture after CMV antigen stimulation. These receptors all come from a human donor in good health (CMV status not recorded). Some clones in this sample may be carry-over from other donors' samples. The CDR3 runs from the conserved cysteine through the conserved F or W. Each record gives: V gene, clone size, CDR3 protein. Expanded clones are given a class, and other clones once, few, many or no size at all.

v_gene: TRBV11-2; abundance: .; CDR3aa: CASSLWTGGEKLFF
v_gene: TRBV12-3/TRBV12-4; abundance: few; CDR3aa: CASSGDAGGSEKLFF
v_gene: TRBV11-2; abundance: few; CDR3aa: CASSRRGGLYEQYF
v_gene: TRBV11-2; abundance: .; CDR3aa: CASRSLRFSTEAFF
v_gene: TRBV7-2; abundance: few; CDR3aa: CASSLRAPGIAGREQFF
v_gene: TRBV28; abundance: .; CDR3aa: CASRDGTGGSPYEQYF
v_gene: TRBV12-3/TRBV12-4; abundance: .; CDR3aa: CASSARLAGLGYNEQFF
v_gene: TRBV6-1; abundance: few; CDR3aa: CASSPRGGLYEQYF
v_gene: TRBV10-3; abundance: .; CDR3aa: CAINPGQGYNEQFF
v_gene: TRBV15; abundance: .; CDR3aa: CATSSCSF
v_gene: TRBV7-2; abundance: .; CDR3aa: CATSGGWVNTEAFF
v_gene: TRBV12-3/TRBV12-4; abundance: once; CDR3aa: CASSFGTGLFQPQHF
v_gene: TRBV7-6; abundance: few; CDR3aa: CASSSLANEQFF
v_gene: TRBV28; abundance: .; CDR3aa: CASSSGQGSTEAFF
v_gene: TRBV7-2; abundance: .; CDR3aa: CASSLTPYSYNEQFF